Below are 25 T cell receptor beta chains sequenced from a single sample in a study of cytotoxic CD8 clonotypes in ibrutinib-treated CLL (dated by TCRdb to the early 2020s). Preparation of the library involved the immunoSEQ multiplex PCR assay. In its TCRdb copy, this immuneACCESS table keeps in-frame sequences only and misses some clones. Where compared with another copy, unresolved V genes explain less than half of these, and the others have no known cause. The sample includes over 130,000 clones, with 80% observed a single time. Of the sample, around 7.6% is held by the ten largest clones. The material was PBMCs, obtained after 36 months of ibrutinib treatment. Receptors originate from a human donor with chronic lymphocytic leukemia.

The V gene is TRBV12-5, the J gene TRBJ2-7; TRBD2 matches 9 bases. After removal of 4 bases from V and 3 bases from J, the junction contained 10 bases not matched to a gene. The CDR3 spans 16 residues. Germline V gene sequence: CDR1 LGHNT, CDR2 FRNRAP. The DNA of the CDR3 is TGTGCTAGTGGTTCCTCCTTAGCGGGAGTGATCTACGAGCAGTACTTC. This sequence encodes CASGSSLAGVIYEQYF.

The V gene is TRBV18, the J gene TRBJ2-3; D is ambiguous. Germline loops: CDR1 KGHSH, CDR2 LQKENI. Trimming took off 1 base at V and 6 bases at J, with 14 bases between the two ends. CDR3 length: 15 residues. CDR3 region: CASSPLFPAQDTQYF. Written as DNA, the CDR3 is TGTGCCAGCTCACCACTCTTTCCAGCGCAGGATACGCAGTATTTT.

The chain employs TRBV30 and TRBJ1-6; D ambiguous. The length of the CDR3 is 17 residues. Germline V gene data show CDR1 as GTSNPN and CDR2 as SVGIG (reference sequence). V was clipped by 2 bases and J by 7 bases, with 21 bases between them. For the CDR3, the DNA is TGTGCCTGGAGTACCCCGTATTCGACGGAAGAGAATTCACCCCTCCACTTT. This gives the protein CAWSTPYSTEENSPLHF.

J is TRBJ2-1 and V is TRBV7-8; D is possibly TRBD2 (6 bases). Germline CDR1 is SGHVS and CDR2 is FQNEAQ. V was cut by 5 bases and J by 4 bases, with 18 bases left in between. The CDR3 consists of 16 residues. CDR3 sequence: CASSPRLGGGYNEQFF. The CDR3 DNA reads TGTGCCAGCAGCCCGCGCCTCGGGGGAGGTTACAATGAGCAGTTCTTC.

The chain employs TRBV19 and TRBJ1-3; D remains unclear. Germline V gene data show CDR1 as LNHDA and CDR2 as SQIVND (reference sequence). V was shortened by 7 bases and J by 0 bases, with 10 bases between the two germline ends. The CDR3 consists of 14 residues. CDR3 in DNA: TGTGCCAGTACCCCGATTAACTCTGGAAACACCATATATTTT. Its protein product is CASTPINSGNTIYF.

The CDR3 nucleotides are TGCAGCGTTGAGGCAGATAGCATGGGCTACACCTTC. It translates to CSVEADSMGYTF. The genes are TRBV29-1 and TRBJ1-2; D call uncertain. Deletions cut 3 bases from V and 8 bases from J, with 13 bases between. The CDR3 runs to 12 residues. Germline loops: CDR1 SQVTM, CDR2 ANQGSEA.

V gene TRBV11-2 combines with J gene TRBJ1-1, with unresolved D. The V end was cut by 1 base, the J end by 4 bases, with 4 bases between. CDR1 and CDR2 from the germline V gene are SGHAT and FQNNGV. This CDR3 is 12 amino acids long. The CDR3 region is CASSLVGTEAFF. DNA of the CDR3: TGTGCCAGCAGCTTAGTGGGCACTGAAGCTTTCTTT.

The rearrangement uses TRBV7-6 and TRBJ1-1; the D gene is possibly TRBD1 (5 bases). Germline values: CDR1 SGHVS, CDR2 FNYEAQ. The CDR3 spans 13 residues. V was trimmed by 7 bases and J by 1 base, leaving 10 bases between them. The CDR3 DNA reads TGTGCCAGCACCTTGGGGGGGAACACTGAAGCTTTCTTT. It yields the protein CASTLGGNTEAFF.

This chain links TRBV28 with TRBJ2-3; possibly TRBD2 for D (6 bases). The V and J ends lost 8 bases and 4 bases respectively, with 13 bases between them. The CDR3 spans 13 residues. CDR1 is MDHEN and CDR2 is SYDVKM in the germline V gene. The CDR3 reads CASVRGRPDTQYF. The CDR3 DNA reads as TGTGCCAGCGTGAGAGGGAGGCCAGATACGCAGTATTTT.

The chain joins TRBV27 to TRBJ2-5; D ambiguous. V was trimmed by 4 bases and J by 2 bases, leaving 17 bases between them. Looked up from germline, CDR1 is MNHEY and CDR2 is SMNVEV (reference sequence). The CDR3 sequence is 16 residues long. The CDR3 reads CASSSPRWPYQETQYF. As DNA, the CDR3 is TGTGCCAGCAGTTCCCCCCGGTGGCCCTATCAAGAGACCCAGTACTTC.

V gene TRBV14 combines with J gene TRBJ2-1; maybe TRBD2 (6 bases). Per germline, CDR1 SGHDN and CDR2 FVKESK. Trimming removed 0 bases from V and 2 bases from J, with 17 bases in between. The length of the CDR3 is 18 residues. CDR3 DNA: TGTGCCAGCAGCCAAGACTTCGGGGGAGTTCCCCCCTACAATGAGCAGTTCTTC. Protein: CASSQDFGGVPPYNEQFF.

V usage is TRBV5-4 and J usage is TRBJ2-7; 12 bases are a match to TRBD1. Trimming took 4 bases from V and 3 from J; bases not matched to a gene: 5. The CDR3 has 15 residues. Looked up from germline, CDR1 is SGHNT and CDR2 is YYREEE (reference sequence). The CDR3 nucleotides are TGTGCCAGCAGCCTCGGGACAGGGGGCTACTACGAGCAGTACTTC. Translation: CASSLGTGGYYEQYF.

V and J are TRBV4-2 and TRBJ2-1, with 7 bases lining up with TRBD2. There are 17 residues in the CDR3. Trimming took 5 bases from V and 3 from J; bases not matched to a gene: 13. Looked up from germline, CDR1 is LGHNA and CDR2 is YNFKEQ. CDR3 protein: CASSLVRASGYYNEQFF. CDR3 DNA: TGTGCCAGCAGCTTGGTCAGGGCTAGCGGATACTACAATGAGCAGTTCTTC.

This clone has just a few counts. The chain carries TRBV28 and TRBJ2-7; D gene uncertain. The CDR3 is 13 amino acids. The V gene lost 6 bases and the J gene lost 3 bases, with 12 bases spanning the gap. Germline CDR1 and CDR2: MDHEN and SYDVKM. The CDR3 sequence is CASRITPLYEQYF. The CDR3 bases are TGTGCCAGCAGAATTACACCACTCTACGAGCAGTACTTC.

CDR3 nucleotides: TGCAGCGTTGAATCACAGGGGGACGAGCAGTACTTC. Its protein product is CSVESQGDEQYF. The chain couples TRBV29-1 to TRBJ2-7; TRBD1 matches at 8 bases. The CDR3 length is 12 residues. Germline V gene sequence: CDR1 SQVTM, CDR2 ANQGSEA. The ends lost 2 bases at V and 5 bases at J; junction bases unmatched: 2.

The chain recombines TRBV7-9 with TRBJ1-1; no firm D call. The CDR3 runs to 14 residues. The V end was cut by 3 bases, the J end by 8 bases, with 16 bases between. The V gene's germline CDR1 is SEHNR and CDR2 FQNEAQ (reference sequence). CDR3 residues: CASSFPGIGTEAFF. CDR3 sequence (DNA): TGTGCCAGCAGCTTCCCCGGGATTGGCACGGAAGCTTTCTTT.

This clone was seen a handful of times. This CDR3 is CASSLKGMGRQPQHF. CDR3 bases: TGTGCCAGCAGCTTGAAGGGGATGGGGCGTCAGCCCCAGCATTTT. The V call is TRBV5-8, the J call TRBJ1-5; the D gene is possibly TRBD1 (5 bases). CDR3 size: 15 residues. V lost 1 base and J lost 6, with 14 bases in between. The germline CDR1 and CDR2 sequences are SGHTS and YDEGEE.

The CDR3 protein is CASSVEPKGIYGYTF. DNA for the CDR3: TGTGCCAGCAGCGTAGAGCCAAAAGGGATCTATGGCTACACCTTC. The chain couples TRBV9 to TRBJ1-2, with D uncertain. This CDR3 contains 15 residues. The V end lost 0 bases, the J end lost 4 bases, and 13 bases lay between the germline ends. Per germline, CDR1 SGDLS and CDR2 YYNGEE.

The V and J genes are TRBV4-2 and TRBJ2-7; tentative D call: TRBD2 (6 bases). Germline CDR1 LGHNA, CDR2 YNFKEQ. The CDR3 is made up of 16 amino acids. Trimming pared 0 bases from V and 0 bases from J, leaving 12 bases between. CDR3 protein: CASSQDRRDVSYEQYF. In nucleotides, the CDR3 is TGTGCCAGCAGCCAAGATCGGCGGGACGTCTCCTACGAGCAGTACTTC.

DNA of the CDR3: TGTGCCAGCTCACCCCTAGCGAGACGAGGCAATGAGCAGTTCTTC. This codes for CASSPLARRGNEQFF. The J gene is TRBJ2-1, the V gene TRBV18, with D perhaps matching TRBD2 (6 bases). This CDR3 has 15 amino acids. V was clipped by 3 bases and J by 6 bases, with 15 bases between them. The germline gives CDR1 KGHSH, CDR2 LQKENI. The whole variable domain, remainder taken from reference TRBV18 and TRBJ2-1, is NAGVMQNPRHLVRRRGQEARLRCSPMKGHSHVYWYRQLPEEGLKFMVYLQKENIIDESGMPKERFSAEFPKEGPSILRIQQVVRGDSAAYFCASSPLARRGNEQFFGPGTRLTVL.

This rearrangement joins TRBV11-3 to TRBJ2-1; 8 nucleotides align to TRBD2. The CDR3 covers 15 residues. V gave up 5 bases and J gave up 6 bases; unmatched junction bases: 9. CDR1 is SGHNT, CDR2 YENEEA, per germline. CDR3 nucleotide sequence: TGTGCCAGCAGCCTAGGGACTAGAATGACCAATGAGCAGTTCTTC. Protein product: CASSLGTRMTNEQFF.

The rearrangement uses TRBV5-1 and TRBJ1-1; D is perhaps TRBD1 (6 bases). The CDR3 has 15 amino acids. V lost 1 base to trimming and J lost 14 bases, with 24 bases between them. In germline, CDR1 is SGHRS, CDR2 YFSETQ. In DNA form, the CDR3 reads TGCGCCAGCAGCTTGACGCAGGGGAGGGACACTCTACCCTTCTTT. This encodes CASSLTQGRDTLPFF.

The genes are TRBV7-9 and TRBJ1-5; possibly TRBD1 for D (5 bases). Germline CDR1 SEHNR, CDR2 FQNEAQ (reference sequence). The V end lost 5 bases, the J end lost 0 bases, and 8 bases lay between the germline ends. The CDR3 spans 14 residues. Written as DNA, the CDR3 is TGTGCCAGCAGCCAGGGAGATAGCAATCAGCCCCAGCATTTT. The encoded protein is CASSQGDSNQPQHF.

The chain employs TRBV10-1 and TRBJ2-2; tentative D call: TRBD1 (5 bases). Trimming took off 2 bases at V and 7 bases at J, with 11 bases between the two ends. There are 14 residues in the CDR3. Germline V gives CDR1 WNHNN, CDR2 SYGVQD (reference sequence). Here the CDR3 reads CASSEKGLIGELFF. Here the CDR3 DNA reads TGCGCCAGCAGTGAGAAGGGGCTGATCGGGGAGCTGTTTTTT.

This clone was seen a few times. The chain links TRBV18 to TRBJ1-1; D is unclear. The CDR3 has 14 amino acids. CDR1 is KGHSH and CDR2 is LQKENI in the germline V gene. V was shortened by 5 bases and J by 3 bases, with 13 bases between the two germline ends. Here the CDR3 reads CASSSTWADTEAFF. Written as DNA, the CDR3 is TGTGCCAGCTCATCAACATGGGCGGACACTGAAGCTTTCTTT.